The next 8 T cell receptor beta chains were all read from a single sample in a study of Graves' ophthalmopathy and Graves' hyperthyroidism. Researchers took RNA transcripts and amplified TCR beta CDR3 regions from them. A first-round RT-PCR used HTBI primers, followed by a second-round multiplex PCR. TCRdb reprocessed the multiplex PCR reads via MiXCR and lists one record per CDR3 protein. The sample has 650,000 to 800,000 distinct CDR3 sequences; roughly 41% are singletons. Sequenced: peripheral blood. The origin of the receptors is an adult man with Graves' ophthalmopathy.

This clonotype has a count of ten or more. CDR3 sequence reads: CASSSAGLASVATQYF. CDR3 sequence (DNA): TGTGCCAGCAGCTCCGCCGGACTAGCGTCTGTTGCGACCCAGTACTTC. J is TRBJ2-5 and V is TRBV9, with 9 bases matching TRBD2. This CDR3 spans 16 amino acids. V dropped 4 bases and J dropped 7; count of bases not matched to a gene: 14. Per the germline V gene, CDR1 is SGDLS and CDR2 is YYNGEE.

At least ten counts were recorded for this clonotype. The chain couples TRBV6-5 to TRBJ2-7; 11 positions agree with TRBD2. Germline CDR1 MNHEY, CDR2 SVGAGI. The CDR3 runs 13 residues. J gave up 2 bases and V 10 bases, and 4 bases lay outside the gene matches. This CDR3 is CATRLAGTYEQYF. The CDR3, as DNA: TGTGCCACGAGACTAGCGGGAACCTACGAGCAGTACTTC.

This clonotype was seen repeatedly, ten times or more. V gene TRBV7-2 combines with J gene TRBJ1-6; 7 bases are shared with TRBD1. The V and J ends lost 1 base and 8 bases, in that order; junction bases with no gene match: 5. Germline CDR1 reads SGHTA; CDR2 reads FQGNSA. The CDR3 sequence is 15 residues long. CDR3 amino acids: CASSLEGAWDSPLHF. The CDR3 DNA reads as TGTGCCAGCAGCTTAGAGGGGGCCTGGGATTCACCCCTCCACTTT.

The chain links TRBV24-1 to TRBJ2-1; D may be TRBD2 (6 bases). V lost 9 bases and J lost 6, with 8 bases in between. The germline V gene encodes CDR1 KGHDR and CDR2 SFDVKD. The length of the CDR3 is 11 residues. The CDR3 spells CATGSGNEQFF. The CDR3 DNA follows: TGTGCCACCGGTAGCGGCAATGAGCAGTTCTTC.

This clonotype was counted at least ten times. V is TRBV5-1 and J is TRBJ2-2; D uncertain. Trimming pared 2 bases from V and 5 bases from J, leaving 7 bases between. Looked up from germline, CDR1 is SGHRS and CDR2 is YFSETQ. This CDR3 region has 13 residues. The CDR3 bases are TGCGCCAGCAGCTTTTATGGTACCGGGGAGCTGTTTTTT. As protein: CASSFYGTGELFF.

Note on this clonotype: A much larger clone lies a single base off, so this may be a read error. This chain connects TRBV5-1 to TRBJ1-4, with 8 positions matching TRBD1. From germline, CDR1 is SGHRS and CDR2 YFSETQ. The CDR3 contains 17 residues. The CDR3 DNA sequence: TGCGCCAGCAGTCGCCGGGACAGGAGGTCAACTAATGAAAAACTGCTTTTT. Its protein is CASSRRDRRSTNEKLLF.

This clonotype was detected ten times or more. The rearrangement joins TRBV7-8 to TRBJ1-6; the D is unclear. CDR1 is SGHVS and CDR2 is FQNEAQ in the germline V gene. CDR3 length: 14 residues. V lost 5 bases and J 7 bases, leaving 12 bases between the germline ends. Written as DNA, the CDR3 is TGTGCCAGCAGCCGAGAACGGATCAATTCACCCCTCCACTTT. It encodes CASSRERINSPLHF.

A word on this clonotype: A much larger clone differs by one base, so this may be a read error. For the CDR3, the DNA is TGTGCCAGCAGCCAGGGGGCGAGTCAGCTCCAGCATTTT. Translated: CASSQGASQLQHF. V usage is TRBV16 and J usage is TRBJ1-5; maybe TRBD1 (6 bases). This CDR3 has 13 amino acids. Germline V gene sequence: CDR1 KGHSY, CDR2 FQNENV.